The 9 T cell receptor beta chains listed next were all sequenced from one sample in a study of CD8 T cells in ankylosing spondylitis (dated by TCRdb to about 2017). The receptor library was made with 5' RACE. For sequencing, an Illumina HiSeq 2500 was employed. The public reads were reanalyzed by TCRdb: fastp trimming at Q25, MiXCR alignment, in-frame beta chains only. Entries are consolidated by CDR3 protein sequence, retaining the most common genes and DNA. This sample is represented by under 200,000 distinct CDR3 sequences; 9.8% of them were singletons. Clones ranked in the top ten supply about 16% of the sample. The sequenced sample consisted of blood, either unsorted or a sorted T cell fraction (not recorded which). These TCRs come from a female donor with ankylosing spondylitis or in good health (not recorded which).

This clonotype was seen many times. V is TRBV5-1 and J is TRBJ2-4, with D perhaps matching TRBD2 (5 bases). V was trimmed by 4 bases and J by 3 bases, leaving 11 bases between them. From germline, CDR1 is SGHRS and CDR2 YFSETQ. The CDR3 has 14 residues. The CDR3 region has the DNA TGCGCCAGCAGCCCCGAGAGGGACAAAAACATTCAGTACTTC. This codes for CASSPERDKNIQYF.

The sample holds a few counts of this clonotype. The chain has TRBV6-2 or TRBV6-3 and TRBJ2-7; D is perhaps TRBD2 (5 bases). V was clipped by 7 bases and J by 3 bases, with 10 bases between them. The CDR3 has 12 residues. CDR1 MNHEY and CDR2 SVGEGT come from the germline V gene. CDR3 region: CASTYEGYEQYF. As DNA, the CDR3 is TGTGCCAGCACCTACGAGGGCTACGAGCAGTACTTC.

The J gene is TRBJ1-3, the V gene TRBV12-3 or TRBV12-4; tentatively, D is TRBD1 (5 bases). V was trimmed by 3 bases and J by 3 bases, leaving 9 bases between them. This CDR3 is built from 14 residues. The CDR3 region is CASSFGGGGNTIYF. The DNA of the CDR3 is TGTGCCAGCAGTTTCGGGGGAGGTGGAAACACCATATATTTT.

The genes are TRBV9 and TRBJ2-3; TRBD2 agrees at 12 bases. The CDR3 length is 17 residues. The germline gives CDR1 SGDLS, CDR2 YYNGEE. J was trimmed by 6 bases and V by 4 bases; bases with no gene match: 12. CDR3 sequence: CASSLSSSGRGTDTQYF. The CDR3, as DNA: TGTGCCAGCAGCTTATCCTCTAGCGGGAGGGGGACCGATACGCAGTATTTT.

This clonotype was seen a handful of times. The CDR3 DNA sequence: TGTGCCAGCAGCTCCAACTCGGGGCAGTTCTTC. Translation gives CASSSNSGQFF. The rearrangement joins TRBV11-2 to TRBJ2-1; D is unresolved. Trimming left V 4 bases short and J 12 bases short, with 10 bases between. Germline CDR1 reads SGHAT; CDR2 reads FQNNGV. The CDR3 totals 11 residues.

This clonotype came up many times. This chain links TRBV6-2 or TRBV6-3 with TRBJ1-1, with D perhaps matching TRBD1 (5 bases). CDR3 length: 15 amino acids. Per germline, CDR1 MNHEY and CDR2 SVGEGT. Trimming took 2 bases from V and 3 from J, leaving 13 bases between them. For the CDR3, the DNA is TGTGCCAGCAGTTACCCAGGGTTTGGGGACACTGAAGCTTTCTTT. It encodes CASSYPGFGDTEAFF.

The chain has TRBV19 and TRBJ2-1; 7 nucleotides agree with TRBD2. Trimming at V came to 5 bases and at J to 5 bases, leaving 9 bases not matched to a gene. Germline-derived CDR1 and CDR2 are LNHDA and SQIVND (reference sequence). This CDR3 spans 15 amino acids. This CDR3 reads CASSFVAGSNNEQFF. CDR3 DNA: TGTGCCAGTAGTTTTGTAGCGGGTTCCAACAATGAGCAGTTCTTC.

The chain joins TRBV20-1 to TRBJ2-7; possibly TRBD2 for D (6 bases). V was shortened by 0 bases and J by 3 bases, with 15 bases between the two germline ends. The CDR3 length is 15 residues. CDR1 DFQATT and CDR2 SNEGSKA come from the germline V gene (reference sequence). Written as DNA, the CDR3 is TGCAGTGCTAGAGATCTATCCTCGGGGGTCTACGAGCAGTACTTC. It translates to CSARDLSSGVYEQYF.

The rearrangement uses TRBV27 and TRBJ2-7; D gene ambiguous. CDR1 is MNHEY, CDR2 SMNVEV, per germline (reference sequence). V was trimmed by 5 bases and J by 0 bases, leaving 11 bases between them. The CDR3 totals 14 residues. The DNA for the CDR3 is TGTGCCAGCAGTCCTACTATCCCCTCCTACGAGCAGTACTTC. Translation: CASSPTIPSYEQYF.